This entry lists 28 T cell receptor beta chains sequenced from one sample in a study of blood T cell repertoires in COVID-19. Assay used: immunoSEQ multiplex PCR; TCRdb lists only in-frame clones, some missing. The table includes 88,000 or so clones, roughly three quarters detected once. The sample was peripheral blood. The receptors stem from a human donor in a cohort sampled during active COVID-19.

The V call is TRBV2, the J call TRBJ2-7; possibly TRBD2 for D (6 bases). The CDR3 runs 14 residues. Trimming shortened V by 4 bases and J by 3 bases, and 13 bases separated the two germline ends. CDR1 is SNHLY and CDR2 is FYNNEI in the germline V gene. CDR3 bases: TGTGCCAGCAGTGGTGGGCAGGGAGGCTACGAGCAGTACTTC. Its protein is CASSGGQGGYEQYF. Combining the CDR3 with reference TRBV2 and TRBJ2-7 gives the whole variable domain EPEVTQTPSHQVTQMGQEVILRCVPISNHLYFYWYRQILGQKVEFLVSFYNNEISEKSEIFDDQFSVERPDGSNFTLKIRSTKLEDSAMYFCASSGGQGGYEQYFGPGTRLTVT.

The rearrangement joins TRBV7-8 to TRBJ2-7; a weak D match, TRBD2 (7 bases). The CDR3 spans 15 residues. V was cut by 4 bases and J by 5 bases, with 18 bases left in between. CDR1 is SGHVS and CDR2 is FQNEAQ in the germline V gene. In nucleotides, the CDR3 is TGTGCCAGCAGCTCCAGTGGGGGGGGCGCCCACGAGCAGTACTTC. Protein sequence: CASSSSGGGAHEQYF.

J is TRBJ2-1 and V is TRBV9; TRBD2 matches 9 bases. This CDR3 spans 13 amino acids. After removal of 6 bases from V and 6 bases from J, the junction contained 4 bases not matched to a gene. CDR1 and CDR2 (germline): SGDLS, YYNGEE. This chain's CDR3 is CASNSGSVNEQFF. Written as DNA, the CDR3 is TGTGCCAGCAATAGCGGGAGTGTCAATGAGCAGTTCTTC.

The J gene is TRBJ2-5, the V gene TRBV24-1; D is perhaps TRBD2 (6 bases). Germline assignment: CDR1 KGHDR and CDR2 SFDVKD. Trimming shortened V by 3 bases and J by 5 bases, and 18 bases separated the two germline ends. The CDR3 is made up of 16 amino acids. This CDR3 is CATSDPRARGLETQYF. In DNA form, the CDR3 reads TGTGCCACCAGTGATCCCAGGGCGCGGGGTTTGGAGACCCAGTACTTC.

V and J are TRBV6-2 or TRBV6-3 and TRBJ1-1; no firm D call. This CDR3 is built from 13 residues. V was clipped by 5 bases and J by 3 bases, with 10 bases between them. Germline lookup yields CDR1 MNHEY and CDR2 SVGEGT. CDR3 nucleotides: TGTGCCAGCAGTCAGTCCCGTTACACTGAAGCTTTCTTT. It is translated as CASSQSRYTEAFF.

At least ten counts were recorded for this clone. The rearrangement links TRBV2 to TRBJ2-3, with D possibly TRBD1 on 5 matching bases. V shed 3 bases and J shed 0 bases, with 16 bases lying between them. From germline, CDR1 is SNHLY and CDR2 FYNNEI. This CDR3 is built from 17 residues. The CDR3 protein is CASSDPQGGTSTDTQYF. CDR3 bases: TGTGCCAGCAGTGACCCTCAGGGCGGCACTAGCACAGATACGCAGTATTTT.

The chain is built from TRBV7-3 and TRBJ2-5; maybe TRBD1 (6 bases). The CDR3 is made up of 13 amino acids. V was cut by 3 bases and J by 2 bases, with 7 bases left in between. The germline V gene has CDR1 SGHTA and CDR2 FQGTGA. The CDR3, as DNA: TGTGCCAGCAGCTTCGGACAGCAAGAGACCCAGTACTTC. Its translation: CASSFGQQETQYF.

This clone has only a few counts. The J gene is TRBJ2-7, the V gene TRBV10-3, with TRBD1 matching over 8 bases. The CDR3 is 15 residues long. Germline trimming cut 4 bases from V and 3 bases from J; bases unmatched to any gene: 8. CDR1 and CDR2 (germline): ENHRY, SYGVKD. CDR3 in amino acids: CAISGRTGIIYEQYF. The CDR3 nucleotides are TGTGCCATCAGTGGACGGACAGGGATAATCTACGAGCAGTACTTC.

The rearrangement uses TRBV29-1 and TRBJ1-1; D is unclear. The CDR3 is made up of 13 amino acids. Germline CDR1 reads SQVTM; CDR2 reads ANQGSEA. Trimming shortened V by 3 bases and J by 4 bases, and 12 bases separated the two germline ends. Here the CDR3 reads CSVEGGWSTEAFF. CDR3 in DNA: TGCAGCGTTGAGGGAGGCTGGAGCACTGAAGCTTTCTTT.

This clone was counted at least ten times. The chain employs TRBV4-1 and TRBJ2-7, with 9 bases lining up with TRBD1. Germline lookup yields CDR1 MGHRA and CDR2 YSYEKL. After removal of 4 bases from V and 4 bases from J, the junction contained 8 bases not matched to a gene. The CDR3 runs to 15 residues. CDR3 bases: TGCGCCAGCAGCCTAGAAACCGGGACAGGGTACGAGCAGTACTTC. Translated, it gives CASSLETGTGYEQYF.

This chain connects TRBV6-2 or TRBV6-3 to TRBJ2-1; 9 bases fit TRBD2. Per germline, CDR1 MNHEY and CDR2 SVGEGT. This CDR3 is 16 amino acids long. With 6 bases clipped from V and 0 bases from J, the junction kept 6 bases outside the gene matches. The CDR3 DNA reads TGTGCCAGCAGCCGACTTAGCGGGAGCTCCTACAATGAGCAGTTCTTC. It encodes CASSRLSGSSYNEQFF.

This rearrangement joins TRBV19 to TRBJ2-7; D is perhaps TRBD2 (6 bases). Trimming cost V 5 bases and J 3 bases, with 17 bases left between them. The length of the CDR3 is 15 residues. Germline assignment: CDR1 LNHDA and CDR2 SQIVND (reference sequence). CDR3 coding DNA: TGTGCCAGTAGTTCCTCGGGTGGAGGGCACTACGAGCAGTACTTC. Translation gives CASSSSGGGHYEQYF.

The chain employs TRBV18 and TRBJ2-7; possibly TRBD2 for D (6 bases). CDR1 is KGHSH, CDR2 LQKENI, per germline. The V end was cut by 3 bases, the J end by 6 bases, with 15 bases between. This CDR3 is built from 14 residues. The CDR3 region is CASSPREEGPEQYF. The CDR3 DNA reads as TGTGCCAGCTCACCCCGTGAGGAGGGGCCCGAGCAGTACTTC.

The chain links TRBV4-1 to TRBJ2-1; TRBD2 matches 8 bases. CDR3 length equals 16 residues. Looked up from germline, CDR1 is MGHRA and CDR2 is YSYEKL. After removal of 3 bases from V and 3 bases from J, the junction contained 7 bases not matched to a gene. CDR3 sequence reads: CASSHVSGSFYNEQFF. The CDR3 nucleotides read TGCGCCAGCAGCCATGTCAGCGGGAGCTTCTACAATGAGCAGTTCTTC.

This chain connects TRBV19 to TRBJ2-3; 7 bases fit TRBD2. The CDR3 extends over 14 amino acids. Germline CDR1 reads LNHDA; CDR2 reads SQIVND (reference sequence). Trimming removed 6 bases from V and 6 bases from J; junction bases left unmatched: 9. The CDR3 nucleotides are TGTGCCAGTAGGTGGGGAGGGCCGGGGGATACGCAGTATTTT. It is translated as CASRWGGPGDTQYF.

The chain links TRBV21-1 to TRBJ2-3; the tabulated D call, TRBD2, remains unverified against the DNA. TRBV21-1 is designated a pseudogene. This CDR3 is 20 amino acids long. The CDR3 DNA is TGTGCCAGCACCCGATCCCTAAGGCCGGGTTTCCCCGCTCCCACAGATACGCAGTATTTT. Amino acid sequence: CASTRSLRPGFPAPTDTQYF.

This clone was observed a single time. For the CDR3, the DNA is TGTGCCAGCAGCTTACTAGCGGGAGGGGTAACAGATACGCAGTATTTT. Encoded protein: CASSLLAGGVTDTQYF. This chain connects TRBV11-3 to TRBJ2-3; 12 nucleotides match TRBD2. With 2 bases clipped from V and 3 bases from J, the junction kept 3 bases outside the gene matches. CDR1 is SGHNT and CDR2 is YENEEA in the germline V gene. The CDR3 length is 16 residues.

J is TRBJ2-2 and V is TRBV24-1; 10 bases fit TRBD1. The CDR3 has 18 amino acids. The V and J ends lost 3 bases and 4 bases, in that order; junction bases with no gene match: 10. Germline CDR1 and CDR2: KGHDR and SFDVKD. CDR3 loop: CATSDAMTGGAGTGELFF. In DNA form, the CDR3 reads TGTGCCACCAGTGATGCGATGACAGGGGGCGCGGGCACCGGGGAGCTGTTTTTT.

In regard to this clone: The junction and the germline gene differ at one end; a read error may be behind it. The gene calls are TRBV7-2 and TRBJ2-2; D is unresolved. This CDR3 contains 12 residues. CDR1 and CDR2 (germline): SGHTA, FQGNSA. The CDR3 nucleotides read TGTGCCAGCAGCTTGAACTCCGGGGAGCTGTTTTTT. Translated, it gives CASSLNSGELFF. Combining the CDR3 with reference TRBV7-2 and TRBJ2-2 gives the whole variable domain GAGVSQSPSNKVTEKGKDVELRCDPISGHTALYWYRQSLGQGLEFLIYFQGNSAPDKSGLPSDRFSAERTGGSVSTLTIQRTQQEDSAVYLCASSLNSGELFFGEGSRLTVL.

The V call is TRBV7-8, the J call TRBJ2-1; TRBD2 aligns across 8 bases. The CDR3 runs 15 residues. Germline assignment: CDR1 SGHVS and CDR2 FQNEAQ. J gave up 8 bases and V 2 bases, and 8 bases lay outside the gene matches. CDR3 sequence reads: CASSLTGGPVDEQFF. The CDR3 nucleotides are TGTGCCAGCAGCTTAACGGGAGGGCCTGTGGATGAGCAGTTCTTC.

The J gene is TRBJ2-7, the V gene TRBV23-1; 8 positions match TRBD1. TRBV23-1 counts as an open reading frame of uncertain function. The CDR3 contains 13 residues. With 6 bases clipped from V and 5 bases from J, the junction kept 6 bases outside the gene matches. The chain's CDR3 is CASRREDRDEQYF. The DNA of the CDR3 is TGCGCCAGCAGACGCGAGGACAGGGACGAGCAGTACTTC.

This chain uses TRBV5-1 with TRBJ1-6; TRBD1 aligns across 9 bases. V lost 5 bases to trimming and J lost 11 bases; unmatched junction nucleotides: 11. Germline-derived CDR1 and CDR2 are SGHRS and YFSETQ. The CDR3 runs to 15 residues. Here the CDR3 reads CASSQGQGVGTPLHF. The CDR3 nucleotides are TGCGCCAGCAGTCAGGGACAGGGCGTAGGGACACCCCTCCACTTT.

The CDR3 coding sequence is TGCGCCAGCAGCTTGGGGGACAGGTCGAGGTATGGCTACACCTTC. Translation: CASSLGDRSRYGYTF. V is TRBV5-1 and J is TRBJ1-2; 8 bases line up with TRBD1. The germline CDR1 and CDR2 sequences are SGHRS and YFSETQ. Trimming at V came to 0 bases and at J to 5 bases, leaving 6 bases not matched to a gene. The CDR3 sequence is 15 residues long. The variable domain in full, completed from reference TRBV5-1 and TRBJ1-2, reads KAGVTQTPRYLIKTRGQQVTLSCSPISGHRSVSWYQQTPGQGLQFLFEYFSETQRNKGNFPGRFSGRQFSNSRSEMNVSTLELGDSALYLCASSLGDRSRYGYTFGSGTRLTVV.

The gene calls are TRBV6-2 or TRBV6-3 and TRBJ1-1; TRBD1 matches at 9 bases. CDR3 length equals 15 residues. The germline V gene encodes CDR1 MNHEY and CDR2 SVGEGT. V lost 2 bases and J lost 4; bases outside the gene matches: 5. CDR3 sequence: CASSYGSTGGTEAFF. In nucleotides, the CDR3 is TGTGCCAGCAGTTACGGATCGACAGGGGGCACTGAAGCTTTCTTT.

The gene calls are TRBV5-3 and TRBJ1-1, with 8 bases matching TRBD1. TRBV5-3 counts as an open reading frame of uncertain function. The V segment lost 0 bases and the J segment 7 bases; nucleotides outside the gene matches: 11. The CDR3 consists of 16 residues. The CDR3 DNA reads as TGTGCCAGAAGCTTGGGCCCGACAGGGGCCGAAAATGAAGCTTTCTTT. As protein: CARSLGPTGAENEAFF.

In its sample, this clone was seen once. The J gene is TRBJ1-2, the V gene TRBV14; 8 bases map to TRBD1. The germline gives CDR1 SGHDN, CDR2 FVKESK. The CDR3 length is 14 residues. V shed 4 bases, J shed 6 bases, and the junction held 7 bases outside the gene matches. DNA of the CDR3: TGTGCCAGCAGCCCCTGGGCAGGGGGCCATGGCTACACCTTC. This encodes CASSPWAGGHGYTF. Complete variable domain (other parts from reference TRBV14 and TRBJ1-2): EAGVTQFPSHSVIEKGQTVTLRCDPISGHDNLYWYRRVMGKEIKFLLHFVKESKQDESGMPNNRFLAERTGGTYSTLKVQPAELEDSGVYFCASSPWAGGHGYTFGSGTRLTVV.

The chain couples TRBV5-1 to TRBJ2-1; 7 bases match TRBD2. The CDR3 totals 16 residues. Looked up from germline, CDR1 is SGHRS and CDR2 is YFSETQ. V shed 0 bases and J 6 bases; nucleotides not matched to a gene: 9. The CDR3 DNA reads TGCGCCAGCAGCTTGGGGGCGGGAGCGGGATTCAATGAGCAGTTCTTC. Its translation is CASSLGAGAGFNEQFF.

V usage is TRBV6-1 and J usage is TRBJ1-3, with a weak D call TRBD1 (6 bases). With 1 base removed from V and 3 bases from J, the gap between germline ends came to 13 bases. Germline V CDR1 and CDR2: MNHNS, SASEGT. This CDR3 comprises 16 residues. CDR3 region: CASSEVGGGNGNTIYF. The CDR3 nucleotides read TGTGCCAGCAGTGAAGTCGGGGGGGGCAATGGAAACACCATATATTTT.